What follows are 28 T cell receptor beta chains derived from one specimen sequenced in a study of chemoradiotherapy in HPV16-positive cancers. The protocol was immunoSEQ multiplex PCR, while the TCRdb copy is restricted to in-frame clones and leaves out a portion. The table shows some 10,000 clones, with 60% to 75% occurring only once. The source was tumor tissue, collected from a patient who underwent chemoradiotherapy. These receptors all come from a human donor with HPV-associated anogenital cancer.

This chain links TRBV29-1 with TRBJ2-1; a possible D gene is TRBD1 (6 bases). There are 15 residues in the CDR3. Trimming took off 3 bases at V and 0 bases at J, with 12 bases between the two ends. CDR1 SQVTM and CDR2 ANQGSEA come from the germline V gene. The CDR3 sequence: CSVDSGAGSYNEQFF. CDR3 coding DNA: TGCAGCGTTGACTCAGGGGCCGGCTCCTACAATGAGCAGTTCTTC.

The V call is TRBV5-4, the J call TRBJ2-5; 8 bases are a match to TRBD2. CDR3 length: 17 residues. Germline V gene data show CDR1 as SGHNT and CDR2 as YYREEE (reference sequence). Trimming at V came to 0 bases and at J to 5 bases, leaving 12 bases not matched to a gene. DNA for the CDR3: TGTGCCAGCAGCTTGGAAGGTGTCTCCCGGGGGGGGGAGACCCAGTACTTC. Encoded protein: CASSLEGVSRGGETQYF.

The V and J genes are TRBV7-2 and TRBJ2-6; D not resolved. Between the trimmed V and J ends, which lost 2 bases and 1 base, there was a span of 6 bases. The CDR3 covers 15 residues. CDR1 is SGHTA and CDR2 is FQGNSA in the germline V gene. The CDR3 region has the DNA TGTGCCAGCAGCTTAATGGGTTCTGGGGCCAACGTCCTGACTTTC. Translated: CASSLMGSGANVLTF.

The chain joins TRBV28 to TRBJ2-3; TRBD2 matches at 8 bases. V shed 5 bases and J 14 bases; nucleotides not matched to a gene: 18. Germline CDR1 MDHEN, CDR2 SYDVKM. The CDR3 extends over 15 amino acids. The CDR3 reads CASSAGASGPPRAYF. CDR3 DNA sequence: TGTGCCAGCAGTGCAGGGGCTAGCGGGCCCCCCCGGGCGTATTTT. The variable domain in full, completed from reference TRBV28 and TRBJ2-3, reads DVKVTQSSRYLVKRTGEKVFLECVQDMDHENMFWYRQDPGLGLRLIYFSYDVKMKEKGDIPEGYSVSREKKERFSLILESASTNQTSMYLCASSAGASGPPRAYFGPGTRLTVL.

This chain connects TRBV7-2 to TRBJ1-2; D is perhaps TRBD1 (5 bases). Germline V gene data show CDR1 as SGHTA and CDR2 as FQGNSA. This CDR3 is built from 13 residues. Trimming removed 4 bases from V and 7 bases from J, with 13 bases in between. The CDR3 here is CASSSWGYSGYTF. The DNA for the CDR3 is TGTGCCAGCAGCTCTTGGGGGTACTCTGGCTACACCTTC.

The rearrangement joins TRBV5-1 to TRBJ2-5; 9 nucleotides match TRBD2. The CDR3 covers 16 residues. Trimming at V came to 4 bases and at J to 5 bases, leaving 12 bases not matched to a gene. Germline assignment: CDR1 SGHRS and CDR2 YFSETQ. CDR3 amino acids: CASSLEASGMGETQYF. The CDR3 DNA follows: TGCGCCAGCAGCCTGGAGGCTAGCGGGATGGGGGAGACCCAGTACTTC.

This chain uses TRBV7-9 with TRBJ1-4, with TRBD1 identical over 8 bases. The V segment lost 1 base and the J segment 5 bases; nucleotides outside the gene matches: 6. CDR1 is SEHNR and CDR2 is FQNEAQ in the germline V gene (reference sequence). The CDR3 has 16 amino acids. CDR3 coding DNA: TGTGCCAGCAGCTTAGTTTTTGGGGACAGGAATGAAAAACTGTTTTTT. Translating it yields CASSLVFGDRNEKLFF.

This chain connects TRBV6-5 to TRBJ2-7; 7 nucleotides line up with TRBD2. Germline CDR1 and CDR2: MNHEY and SVGAGI. V was pared by 7 bases and J by 4 bases, with 10 bases of the junction left unmatched. The CDR3 consists of 14 residues. CDR3: CASTPGTNTYEQYF. The CDR3 nucleotides read TGTGCCAGCACCCCCGGGACTAACACTTACGAGCAGTACTTC.

Comment on this clone: At the DNA level, this CDR3 is encoded by other sequences in the same sample as well. V usage is TRBV28 and J usage is TRBJ2-5; maybe TRBD2 (5 bases). Germline V gene sequence: CDR1 MDHEN, CDR2 SYDVKM. This CDR3 is built from 13 residues. Trimming took 6 bases from V and 2 from J, leaving 10 bases between them. CDR3 region: CASSPGVQETQYF. In DNA form, the CDR3 reads TGTGCCAGCAGCCCCGGGGTACAAGAGACCCAGTACTTC.

V usage is TRBV2 and J usage is TRBJ2-1; 7 bases align to TRBD2. The CDR3 is made up of 14 amino acids. The V and J ends lost 2 bases and 6 bases, in that order; junction bases with no gene match: 4. Germline V gene lookup returns CDR1 SNHLY and CDR2 FYNNEI. Here the CDR3 DNA reads TGTGCCAGCAGTGAATTGTGGGGGGGCAATGAGCAGTTCTTC. Translating gives CASSELWGGNEQFF.

This chain connects TRBV7-2 to TRBJ2-7; 7 nucleotides agree with TRBD1. Germline V gene lookup returns CDR1 SGHTA and CDR2 FQGNSA. The CDR3 is 14 amino acids. Trimming cost V 3 bases and J 3 bases; bases outside gene matches: 5. The CDR3, as DNA: TGTGCCAGCAGCTTCCCTAACAGGGGCTACGAGCAGTACTTC. The encoded protein is CASSFPNRGYEQYF.

The chain employs TRBV5-6 and TRBJ1-4; TRBD1 might be the D (6 bases). The CDR3 spans 15 residues. V shed 2 bases and J shed 7 bases, with 15 bases lying between them. Germline V gene lookup returns CDR1 SGHDT and CDR2 YYEEEE. The CDR3 sequence is CASSLQGLVGEKLFF. CDR3 nucleotide sequence: TGTGCCAGCAGCTTACAGGGACTCGTGGGTGAAAAACTGTTTTTT.

This clone has only a few counts. The chain recombines TRBV7-9 with TRBJ2-1, with D hard to call. The V gene lost 1 base and the J gene lost 0 bases, with 13 bases spanning the gap. Germline assignment: CDR1 SEHNR and CDR2 FQNEAQ (reference sequence). The CDR3 loop spans 17 amino acids. CDR3 in DNA: TGTGCCAGCAGCTTAGTGGGCAGCAAGAGCTCCTACAATGAGCAGTTCTTC. It is translated as CASSLVGSKSSYNEQFF.

This clone was observed a few times. The chain couples TRBV6-5 to TRBJ1-1; D remains unclear. V lost 1 base and J 3 bases, leaving 6 bases between the germline ends. The germline V gene encodes CDR1 MNHEY and CDR2 SVGAGI. The CDR3 extends over 13 amino acids. CDR3 sequence reads: CASSYWRDTEAFF. The CDR3 DNA reads as TGTGCCAGCAGTTACTGGAGGGACACTGAAGCTTTCTTT.

V is TRBV7-3 and J is TRBJ1-6; 10 bases are a match to TRBD1. V dropped 4 bases and J dropped 10; count of bases not matched to a gene: 4. This CDR3 comprises 14 residues. The germline V gene encodes CDR1 SGHTA and CDR2 FQGTGA. The DNA for the CDR3 is TGTGCCAGCAGCTCCTCGGGACAGGGGTCACCCCTCCACTTT. It translates to CASSSSGQGSPLHF.

V gene TRBV5-1 combines with J gene TRBJ1-2; D not resolved. Germline-derived CDR1 and CDR2 are SGHRS and YFSETQ. The CDR3 contains 15 residues. V lost 2 bases and J lost 0, with 11 bases in between. CDR3 sequence (DNA): TGCGCCAGCAGCTTATTAGGGAGAGCTAACTATGGCTACACCTTC. Encoded protein: CASSLLGRANYGYTF.

V and J are TRBV27 and TRBJ1-1; D is ambiguous. V was trimmed by 7 bases and J by 1 base, leaving 10 bases between them. The CDR3 is made up of 13 amino acids. Germline-derived CDR1 and CDR2 are MNHEY and SMNVEV (reference sequence). The CDR3: CASIGRTNTEAFF. The CDR3 DNA sequence: TGTGCCAGCATTGGACGGACGAACACTGAAGCTTTCTTT.

V gene TRBV5-6 combines with J gene TRBJ1-5; 9 bases are shared with TRBD1. The CDR3 contains 15 residues. The junction had 5 bases not matched to a gene; V was cut back by 4 bases and J by 3 bases. The germline CDR1 and CDR2 sequences are SGHDT and YYEEEE. CDR3 nucleotide sequence: TGTGCCAGCAGCCCTGACAGGGGGATCAATCAGCCCCAGCATTTT. Translation gives CASSPDRGINQPQHF.

The chain carries TRBV10-2 and TRBJ2-7; 7 nucleotides line up with TRBD2. CDR3 length equals 13 residues. Unmatched junction bases numbered 3, after V lost 6 bases and J lost 1 base. Germline lookup yields CDR1 WSHSY and CDR2 SAAADI. The CDR3 nucleotides are TGCGCCAGCAGCAGGGACTATTCCTACGAGCAGTACTTC. The encoded protein is CASSRDYSYEQYF.

This chain joins TRBV6-1 and TRBJ1-6; D ambiguous. Germline CDR1 MNHNS, CDR2 SASEGT. This CDR3 spans 15 amino acids. The V gene lost 1 base and the J gene lost 9 bases, with 13 bases spanning the gap. In DNA form, the CDR3 reads TGTGCCAGCAGTGAAGAAAGAGGCGGCGGTTCACCCCTCCACTTT. This codes for CASSEERGGGSPLHF.

The chain is built from TRBV6-1 and TRBJ2-7; D possibly corresponds to TRBD1 (5 bases). Germline-derived CDR1 and CDR2 are MNHNS and SASEGT. The CDR3 has 15 residues. The V end was cut by 1 base, the J end by 0 bases, with 10 bases between. CDR3 residues: CASSEEDMASYEQYF. In DNA form, the CDR3 reads TGTGCCAGCAGTGAAGAGGACATGGCCTCCTACGAGCAGTACTTC.

The rearrangement links TRBV6-1 to TRBJ2-7, with 10 bases identical to TRBD1. The germline gives CDR1 MNHNS, CDR2 SASEGT. The CDR3 spans 15 residues. V shed 6 bases and J 3 bases; nucleotides not matched to a gene: 8. CDR3 in DNA: TGTGCCAGCAGCTTGCGGGACAGGGGTATCTACGAGCAGTACTTC. This translates into CASSLRDRGIYEQYF.

In its sample, this clone was seen a few times. The V gene is TRBV5-1, the J gene TRBJ1-1; no clear D gene. V was shortened by 2 bases and J by 1 base, with 9 bases between the two germline ends. Germline lookup yields CDR1 SGHRS and CDR2 YFSETQ. The CDR3 has 14 residues. The CDR3 is CASSLWTENTEAFF. CDR3 in DNA: TGCGCCAGCAGCTTATGGACGGAGAACACTGAAGCTTTCTTT.

The rearrangement joins TRBV7-9 to TRBJ1-2; TRBD1 might be the D (5 bases). Trimming shortened V by 5 bases and J by 12 bases, and 13 bases separated the two germline ends. This CDR3 has 11 residues. Germline loops: CDR1 SEHNR, CDR2 FQNEAQ (reference sequence). The CDR3 DNA follows: TGTGCCAGCAGCCACCGGGACGCCGACACCTTC. This translates into CASSHRDADTF.

This clone was recorded once. J is TRBJ2-5 and V is TRBV6-5, with 11 bases that match TRBD2. Germline CDR1 is MNHEY and CDR2 is SVGAGI. This CDR3 spans 16 amino acids. V lost 2 bases, J lost 6 bases, and 8 bases stayed unmatched. The CDR3 is CASSYGASGGYKTQYF. CDR3 in DNA: TGTGCCAGCAGTTACGGGGCTAGCGGGGGGTACAAGACCCAGTACTTC.

The rearrangement links TRBV13 to TRBJ2-7; 9 positions match TRBD1. Germline V lookup: CDR1 PRHDT, CDR2 FYEKMQ (reference sequence). The CDR3 runs 15 residues. With 5 bases clipped from V and 5 bases from J, the junction kept 10 bases outside the gene matches. The CDR3 DNA reads as TGTGCCAGCAGCGTCAACCGGGACAGGGAACACGAGCAGTACTTC. This translates into CASSVNRDREHEQYF.

J is TRBJ2-3 and V is TRBV6-5; D may be TRBD2 (6 bases). The germline gives CDR1 MNHEY, CDR2 SVGAGI. The V and J ends lost 5 bases and 1 base respectively, with 13 bases between them. The CDR3 length is 15 residues. As DNA, the CDR3 is TGTGCCAGCAGTCCCGAACCGGGGGGCACAGATACGCAGTATTTT. It yields the protein CASSPEPGGTDTQYF.

This clone was seen a few times. The J gene is TRBJ2-7, the V gene TRBV9; 10 positions match TRBD2. The CDR3 totals 15 residues. The junction had 9 bases not matched to a gene; V was cut back by 4 bases and J by 5 bases. CDR1 SGDLS and CDR2 YYNGEE come from the germline V gene. The CDR3 nucleotides read TGTGCCAGCAGCCCCCAAATGGGACTAGCGAACGAGCAGTACTTC. Translating it yields CASSPQMGLANEQYF. Drawing the rest from reference TRBV9 and TRBJ2-7, the complete variable domain is DSGVTQTPKHLITATGQRVTLRCSPRSGDLSVYWYQQSLDQGLQFLIQYYNGEERAKGNILERFSAQQFPDLHSELNLSSLELGDSALYFCASSPQMGLANEQYFGPGTRLTVT.